What follows is one TCR beta chain and its context. The CDR3 spans 17 residues. TCRdb reworked the 5' RACE reads into one entry per CDR3 protein, no DNA. The sample is made up of about 300,000 distinct CDR3 sequences, and the top ten hold about 5% of it. The sample is drawn from a study of monozygotic twins with inflammatory bowel disease. The chain couples TRBV12-3 or TRBV12-4 to TRBJ2-3; TCRdb's D call, TRBD1, is unchecked because there is no DNA. This receptor was identified in a human donor with ulcerative colitis or Crohn's disease, or a healthy co-twin of an affected twin (not recorded which). The sample was blood. The CDR3 reads CASSLWARTGVTDTQYF.